This T cell receptor (beta chain) was recovered during a study of blood T cell repertoires in COVID-19. The protocol was immunoSEQ multiplex PCR, while the TCRdb copy is restricted to in-frame clones and leaves out a portion. The sample shows under 150,000 clones, 77% of them seen only once. CDR1 and CDR2 (germline): KGHSH, LQKENI. This CDR3 is built from 16 residues. With 1 base clipped from V and 4 bases from J, the junction kept 8 bases outside the gene matches. This clone occurred once. J is TRBJ2-7 and V is TRBV18, with 9 bases that match TRBD2. The origin of this receptor is an elderly man with acute or convalescent COVID-19. Source material: peripheral blood. CDR3: CASSPRGLAGRYEQYF. DNA for the CDR3: TGTGCCAGCTCACCACGAGGTCTAGCGGGGCGATACGAGCAGTACTTC.